This T cell receptor (beta chain) was documented in a study of cytotoxic CD8 clonotypes in ibrutinib-treated CLL. This clone was seen a few times. Produced via immunoSEQ multiplex PCR; TCRdb's table is partial and in-frame only. The table shows tens of thousands of clones, with 60% to 75% occurring only once. Germline assignment: CDR1 SGHVS and CDR2 FQNEAQ. The V gene lost 7 bases and the J gene lost 9 bases, with 22 bases spanning the gap. This CDR3 has 16 residues. This chain uses TRBV7-8 with TRBJ1-6, with D perhaps TRBD1 (6 bases). The source of this sequence is a human donor with chronic lymphocytic leukemia. The specimen comprised PBMCs, sampled after 12 months of ibrutinib treatment. The DNA of the CDR3 is TGTGCCAGCACCCTAGGGGGGAGGCAGGGGACTTCACCCCTCCACTTT. As protein: CASTLGGRQGTSPLHF.